The source of this TCR beta chain is a study of blood T cell repertoires in COVID-19. Study at large: Sites across the United States, Italy and Spain contributed samples from acute and convalescent COVID-19. PBMCs, B-cell-depleted T cells, or T cells were the source of the cDNA or gDNA that made up the material.

Original processing notes: Reference gene primer amplification gave nucleated cell count estimates. Assay: immunoSEQ multiplex PCR; the TCRdb copy retains only in-frame clones and omits some. That table supplies the V and J calls and clone size; D and trimming were determined from the DNA. The sample contains 200,000 to 250,000 clones, approximately 86% of which appear only once. Germline V gives CDR1 MNHEY, CDR2 SVGAGI. V was pared by 4 bases and J by 6 bases, with 7 bases between. The CDR3 loop spans 13 amino acids. Source material: peripheral blood. The sequence derives from a man aged 55 to 70 with acute or convalescent COVID-19. The chain uses TRBV6-5 and TRBJ1-6, with D perhaps TRBD1 (5 bases). The CDR3 region is CASSLQVNSPLHF. The CDR3 coding sequence is TGTGCCAGCAGTTTACAGGTTAATTCACCCCTCCACTTT.